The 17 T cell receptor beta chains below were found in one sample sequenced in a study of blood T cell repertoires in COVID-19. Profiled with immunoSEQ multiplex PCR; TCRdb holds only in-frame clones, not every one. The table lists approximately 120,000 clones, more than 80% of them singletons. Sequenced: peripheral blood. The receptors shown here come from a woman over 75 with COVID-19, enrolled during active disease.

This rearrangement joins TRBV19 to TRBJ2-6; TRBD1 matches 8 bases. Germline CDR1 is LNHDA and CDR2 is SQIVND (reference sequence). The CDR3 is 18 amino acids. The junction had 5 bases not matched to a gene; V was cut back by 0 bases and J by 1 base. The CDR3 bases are TGTGCCAGTAGTATAGATGGCAGGGGGCAATCTGGGGCCAACGTCCTGACTTTC. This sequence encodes CASSIDGRGQSGANVLTF.

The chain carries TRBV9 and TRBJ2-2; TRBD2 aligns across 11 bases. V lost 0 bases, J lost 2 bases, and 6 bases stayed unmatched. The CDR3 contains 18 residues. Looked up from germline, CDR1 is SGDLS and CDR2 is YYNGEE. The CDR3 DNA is TGTGCCAGCAGCGTAGGAGATAGCGGGAGGGTAAACACCGGGGAGCTGTTTTTT. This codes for CASSVGDSGRVNTGELFF.

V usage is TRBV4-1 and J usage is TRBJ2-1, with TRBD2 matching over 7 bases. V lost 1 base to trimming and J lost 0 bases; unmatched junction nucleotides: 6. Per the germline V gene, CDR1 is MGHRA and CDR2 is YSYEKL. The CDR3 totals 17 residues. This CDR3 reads CASSQAGGGSSYNEQFF. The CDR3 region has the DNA TGCGCCAGCAGCCAAGCGGGCGGCGGGAGCTCCTACAATGAGCAGTTCTTC.

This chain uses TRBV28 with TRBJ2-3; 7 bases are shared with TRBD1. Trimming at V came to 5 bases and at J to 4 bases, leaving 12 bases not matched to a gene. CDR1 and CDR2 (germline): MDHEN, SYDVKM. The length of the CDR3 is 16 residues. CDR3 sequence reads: CASSATGWVEADTQYF. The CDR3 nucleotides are TGTGCCAGCAGTGCGACAGGGTGGGTAGAAGCAGATACGCAGTATTTT.

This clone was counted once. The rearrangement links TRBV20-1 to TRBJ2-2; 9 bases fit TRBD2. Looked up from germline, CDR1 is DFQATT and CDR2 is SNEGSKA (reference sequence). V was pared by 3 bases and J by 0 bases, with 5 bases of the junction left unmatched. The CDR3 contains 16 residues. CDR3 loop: CSASSGRLTNTGELFF. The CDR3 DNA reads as TGCAGTGCTAGTAGCGGGAGACTGACGAACACCGGGGAGCTGTTTTTT.

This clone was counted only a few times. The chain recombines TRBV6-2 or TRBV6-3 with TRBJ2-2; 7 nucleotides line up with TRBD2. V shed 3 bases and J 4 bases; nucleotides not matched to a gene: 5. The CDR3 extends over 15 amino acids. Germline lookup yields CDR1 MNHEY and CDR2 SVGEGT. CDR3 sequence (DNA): TGTGCCAGCAGTTATTTTCCTAGCGGCACCGGGGAGCTGTTTTTT. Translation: CASSYFPSGTGELFF.

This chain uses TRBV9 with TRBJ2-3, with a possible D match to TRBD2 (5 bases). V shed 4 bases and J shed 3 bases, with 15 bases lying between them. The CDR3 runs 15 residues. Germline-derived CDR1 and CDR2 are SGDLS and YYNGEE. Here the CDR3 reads CASSSTGVMTDTQYF. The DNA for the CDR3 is TGTGCCAGCAGCTCAACCGGGGTAATGACAGATACGCAGTATTTT.

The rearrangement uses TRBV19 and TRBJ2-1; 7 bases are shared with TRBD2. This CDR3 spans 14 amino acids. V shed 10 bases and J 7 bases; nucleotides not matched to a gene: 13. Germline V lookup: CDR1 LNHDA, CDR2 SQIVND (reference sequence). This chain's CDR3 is CATTSGNIRNEQFF. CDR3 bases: TGTGCCACCACGAGCGGGAACATCCGAAATGAGCAGTTCTTC.

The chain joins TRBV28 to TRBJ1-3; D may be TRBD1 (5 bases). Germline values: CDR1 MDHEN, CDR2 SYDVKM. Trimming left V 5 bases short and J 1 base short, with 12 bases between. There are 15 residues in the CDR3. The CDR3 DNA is TGTGCCAGCAGTCCTGGGGCGCTGTCTGGAAACACCATATATTTT. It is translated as CASSPGALSGNTIYF.

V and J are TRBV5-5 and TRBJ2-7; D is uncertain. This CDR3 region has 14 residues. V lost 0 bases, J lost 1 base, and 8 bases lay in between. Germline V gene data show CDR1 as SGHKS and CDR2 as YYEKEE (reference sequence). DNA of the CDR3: TGTGCCAGCAGCTTGGGGGCTGCATCCTACGAGCAGTACTTC. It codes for CASSLGAASYEQYF. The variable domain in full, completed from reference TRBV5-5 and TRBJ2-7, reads DAGVTQSPTHLIKTRGQQVTLRCSPISGHKSVSWYQQVLGQGPQFIFQYYEKEERGRGNFPDRFSARQFPNYSSELNVNALLLGDSALYLCASSLGAASYEQYFGPGTRLTVT.

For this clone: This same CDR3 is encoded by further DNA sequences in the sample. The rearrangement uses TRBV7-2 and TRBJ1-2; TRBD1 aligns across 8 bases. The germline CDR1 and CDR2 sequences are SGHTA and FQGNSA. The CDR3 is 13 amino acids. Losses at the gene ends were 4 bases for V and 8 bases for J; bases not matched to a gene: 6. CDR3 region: CASSSQGALGYTF. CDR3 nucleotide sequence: TGTGCCAGCAGCTCCCAGGGGGCTCTAGGCTACACCTTC.

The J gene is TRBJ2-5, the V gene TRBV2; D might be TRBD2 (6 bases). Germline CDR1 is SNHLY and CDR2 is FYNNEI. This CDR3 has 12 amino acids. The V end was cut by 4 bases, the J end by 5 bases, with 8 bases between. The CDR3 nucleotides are TGTGCCAGCAGTGGGGGGGTCGAGACCCAGTACTTC. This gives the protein CASSGGVETQYF.

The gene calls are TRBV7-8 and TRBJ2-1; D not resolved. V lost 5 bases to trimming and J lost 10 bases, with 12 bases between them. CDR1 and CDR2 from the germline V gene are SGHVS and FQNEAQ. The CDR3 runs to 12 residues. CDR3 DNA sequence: TGTGCCAGCAGCCCTGTAACTCGGGAGCAGTTCTTC. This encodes CASSPVTREQFF.

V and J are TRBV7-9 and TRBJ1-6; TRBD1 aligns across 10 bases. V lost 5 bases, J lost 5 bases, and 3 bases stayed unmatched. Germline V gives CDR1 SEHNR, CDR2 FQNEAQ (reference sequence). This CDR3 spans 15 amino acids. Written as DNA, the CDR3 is TGTGCCAGCAGCATTGGACAGGGGGATAATTCACCCCTCCACTTT. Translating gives CASSIGQGDNSPLHF.

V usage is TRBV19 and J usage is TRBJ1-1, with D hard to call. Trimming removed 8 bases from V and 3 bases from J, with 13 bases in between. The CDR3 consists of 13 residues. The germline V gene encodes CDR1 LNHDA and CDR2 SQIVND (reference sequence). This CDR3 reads CASRVSWYTEAFF. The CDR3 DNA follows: TGTGCCAGTCGGGTTTCTTGGTACACTGAAGCTTTCTTT.

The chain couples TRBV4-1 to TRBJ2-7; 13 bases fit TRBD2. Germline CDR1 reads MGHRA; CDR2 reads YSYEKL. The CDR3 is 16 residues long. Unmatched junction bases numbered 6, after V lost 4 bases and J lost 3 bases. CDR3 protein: CASSPELAGGLYEQYF. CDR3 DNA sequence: TGCGCCAGCAGCCCGGAACTAGCGGGAGGGCTCTACGAGCAGTACTTC.

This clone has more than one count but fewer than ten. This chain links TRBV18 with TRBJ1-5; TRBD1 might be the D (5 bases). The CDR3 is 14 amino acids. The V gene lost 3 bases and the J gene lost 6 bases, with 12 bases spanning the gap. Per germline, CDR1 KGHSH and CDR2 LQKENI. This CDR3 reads CASSPRRGGQPQHF. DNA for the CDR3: TGTGCCAGCTCACCCCGAAGGGGTGGTCAGCCCCAGCATTTT. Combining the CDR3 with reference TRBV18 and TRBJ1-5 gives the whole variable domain NAGVMQNPRHLVRRRGQEARLRCSPMKGHSHVYWYRQLPEEGLKFMVYLQKENIIDESGMPKERFSAEFPKEGPSILRIQQVVRGDSAAYFCASSPRRGGQPQHFGDGTRLSIL.